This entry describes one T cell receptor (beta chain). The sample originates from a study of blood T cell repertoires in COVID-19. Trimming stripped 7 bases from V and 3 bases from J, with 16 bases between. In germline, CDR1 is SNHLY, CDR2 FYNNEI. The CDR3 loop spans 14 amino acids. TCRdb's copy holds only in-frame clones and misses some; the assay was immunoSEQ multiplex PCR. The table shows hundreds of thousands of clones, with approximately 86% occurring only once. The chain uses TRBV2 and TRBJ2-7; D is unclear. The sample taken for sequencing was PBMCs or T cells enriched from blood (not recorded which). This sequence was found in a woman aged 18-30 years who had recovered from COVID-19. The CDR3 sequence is CASTEAPRVYEQYF. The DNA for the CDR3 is TGTGCCAGCACCGAGGCGCCACGCGTCTACGAGCAGTACTTC.